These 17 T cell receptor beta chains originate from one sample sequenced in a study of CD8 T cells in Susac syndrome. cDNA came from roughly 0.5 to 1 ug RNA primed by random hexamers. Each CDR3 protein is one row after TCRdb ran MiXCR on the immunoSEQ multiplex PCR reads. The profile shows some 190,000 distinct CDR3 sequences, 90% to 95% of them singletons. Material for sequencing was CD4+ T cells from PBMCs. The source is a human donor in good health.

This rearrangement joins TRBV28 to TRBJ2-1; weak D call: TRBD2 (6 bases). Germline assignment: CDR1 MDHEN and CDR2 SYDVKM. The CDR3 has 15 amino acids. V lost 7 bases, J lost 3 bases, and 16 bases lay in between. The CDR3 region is CASTPPGERYNEQFF. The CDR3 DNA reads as TGTGCCAGCACCCCTCCGGGAGAACGCTACAATGAGCAGTTCTTC.

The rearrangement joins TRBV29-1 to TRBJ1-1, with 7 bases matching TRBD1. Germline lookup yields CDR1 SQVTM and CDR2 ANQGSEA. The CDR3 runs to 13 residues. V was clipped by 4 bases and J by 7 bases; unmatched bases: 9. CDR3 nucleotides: TGCAGCGTTGGTGGAGGGGGCCCCCTTGAAGCTTTCTTT. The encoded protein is CSVGGGGPLEAFF.

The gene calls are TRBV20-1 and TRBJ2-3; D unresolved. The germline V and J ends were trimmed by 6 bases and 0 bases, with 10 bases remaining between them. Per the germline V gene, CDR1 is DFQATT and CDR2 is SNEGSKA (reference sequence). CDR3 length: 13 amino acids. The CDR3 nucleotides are TGCAGTGCCGAGGTGTACAGCACAGATACGCAGTATTTT. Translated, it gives CSAEVYSTDTQYF.

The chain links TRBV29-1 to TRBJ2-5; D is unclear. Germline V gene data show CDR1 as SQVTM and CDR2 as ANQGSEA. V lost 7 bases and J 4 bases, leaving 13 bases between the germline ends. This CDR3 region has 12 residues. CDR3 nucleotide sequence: TGCAGCGGGGCACAGAAACGAGAGACCCAGTACTTC. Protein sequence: CSGAQKRETQYF. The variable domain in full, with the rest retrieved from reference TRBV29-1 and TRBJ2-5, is SAVISQKPSRDICQRGTSLTIQCQVDSQVTMMFWYRQQPGQSLTLIATANQGSEATYESGFVIDKFPISRPNLTFSTLTVSNMSPEDSSIYLCSGAQKRETQYFGPGTRLLVL.

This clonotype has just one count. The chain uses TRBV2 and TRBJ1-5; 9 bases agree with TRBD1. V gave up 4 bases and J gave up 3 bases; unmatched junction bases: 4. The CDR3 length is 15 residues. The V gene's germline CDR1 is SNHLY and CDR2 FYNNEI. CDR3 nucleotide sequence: TGTGCCAGCAGTGTGGGACAGGGCCTCAATCAGCCCCAGCATTTT. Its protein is CASSVGQGLNQPQHF.

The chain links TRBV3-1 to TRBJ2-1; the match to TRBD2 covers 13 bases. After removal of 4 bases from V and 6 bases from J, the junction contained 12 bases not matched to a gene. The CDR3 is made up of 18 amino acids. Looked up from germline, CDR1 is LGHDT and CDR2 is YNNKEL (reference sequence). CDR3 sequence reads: CASSPQQLAGGQGNEQFF. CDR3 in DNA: TGTGCCAGCAGCCCCCAACAACTAGCGGGAGGGCAAGGCAATGAGCAGTTCTTC.

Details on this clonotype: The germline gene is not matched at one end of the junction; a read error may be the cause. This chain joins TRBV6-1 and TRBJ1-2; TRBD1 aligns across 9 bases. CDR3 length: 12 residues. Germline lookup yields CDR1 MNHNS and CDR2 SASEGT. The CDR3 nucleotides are TGCGCAGGGACAGGGATTGCCAGTGGCTACACCTTC. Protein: CAGTGIASGYTF.

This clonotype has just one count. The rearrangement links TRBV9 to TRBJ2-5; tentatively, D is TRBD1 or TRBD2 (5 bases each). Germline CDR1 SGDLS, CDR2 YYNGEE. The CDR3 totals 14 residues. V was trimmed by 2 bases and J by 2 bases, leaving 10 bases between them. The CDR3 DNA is TGTGCCAGCAGCGTTTCGGGGCAGCAAGAGACCCAGTACTTC. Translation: CASSVSGQQETQYF.

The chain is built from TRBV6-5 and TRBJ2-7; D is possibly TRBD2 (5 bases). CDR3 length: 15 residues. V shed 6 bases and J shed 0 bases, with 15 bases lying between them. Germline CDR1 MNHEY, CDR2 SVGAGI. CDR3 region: CASRPLLANSYEQYF. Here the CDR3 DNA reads TGTGCCAGCAGACCCCTCCTAGCCAACTCCTACGAGCAGTACTTC.

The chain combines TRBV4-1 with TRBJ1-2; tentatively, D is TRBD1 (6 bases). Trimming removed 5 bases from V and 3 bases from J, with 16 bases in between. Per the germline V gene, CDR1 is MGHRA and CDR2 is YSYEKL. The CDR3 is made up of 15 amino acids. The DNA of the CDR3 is TGCGCCAGCAGCAGATCAGGGGCGGTCGACTATGGCTACACCTTC. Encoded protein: CASSRSGAVDYGYTF.

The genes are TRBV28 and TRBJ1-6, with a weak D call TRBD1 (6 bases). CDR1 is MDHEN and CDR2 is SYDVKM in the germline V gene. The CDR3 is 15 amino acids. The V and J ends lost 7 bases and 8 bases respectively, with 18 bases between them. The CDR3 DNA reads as TGTGCCAGCAATCCGGACAGAGCTACGGATTCACCCCTCCACTTT. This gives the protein CASNPDRATDSPLHF.

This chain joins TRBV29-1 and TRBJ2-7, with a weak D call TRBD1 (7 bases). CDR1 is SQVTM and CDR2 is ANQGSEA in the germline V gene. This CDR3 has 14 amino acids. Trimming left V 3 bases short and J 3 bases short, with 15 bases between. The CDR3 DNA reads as TGCAGCGTTGAGGTGGGGCAGGGGGGCTACGAGCAGTACTTC. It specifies CSVEVGQGGYEQYF.

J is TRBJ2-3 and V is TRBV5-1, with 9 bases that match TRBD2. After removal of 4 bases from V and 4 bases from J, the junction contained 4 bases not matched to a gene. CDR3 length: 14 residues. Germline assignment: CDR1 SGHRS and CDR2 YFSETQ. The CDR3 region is CASSGGLAPDTQYF. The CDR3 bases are TGCGCCAGCAGCGGGGGACTAGCCCCAGATACGCAGTATTTT. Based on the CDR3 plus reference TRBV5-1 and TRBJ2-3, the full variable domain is KAGVTQTPRYLIKTRGQQVTLSCSPISGHRSVSWYQQTPGQGLQFLFEYFSETQRNKGNFPGRFSGRQFSNSRSEMNVSTLELGDSALYLCASSGGLAPDTQYFGPGTRLTVL.

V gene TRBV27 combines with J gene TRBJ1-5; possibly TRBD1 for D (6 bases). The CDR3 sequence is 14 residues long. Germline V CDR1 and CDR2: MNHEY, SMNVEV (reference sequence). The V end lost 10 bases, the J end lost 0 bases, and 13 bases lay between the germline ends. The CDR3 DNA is TGTGCCACCCGGGCGGGGGCTAGCAATCAGCCCCAGCATTTT. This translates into CATRAGASNQPQHF.

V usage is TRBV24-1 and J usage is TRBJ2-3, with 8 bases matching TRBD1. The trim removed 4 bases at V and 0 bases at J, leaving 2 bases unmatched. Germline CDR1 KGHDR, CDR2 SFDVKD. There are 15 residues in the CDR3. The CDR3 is CATSDRTGSTDTQYF. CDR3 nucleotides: TGTGCCACCAGTGACCGGACAGGGAGCACAGATACGCAGTATTTT.

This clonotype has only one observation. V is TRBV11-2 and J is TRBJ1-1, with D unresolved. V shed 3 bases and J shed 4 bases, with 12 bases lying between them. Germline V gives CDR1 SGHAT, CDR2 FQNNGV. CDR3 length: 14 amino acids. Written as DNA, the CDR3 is TGTGCCAGCAGCTTTGCCGGGAGTCCCACTGAAGCTTTCTTT. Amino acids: CASSFAGSPTEAFF. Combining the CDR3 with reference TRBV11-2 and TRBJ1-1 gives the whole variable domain EAGVAQSPRYKIIEKRQSVAFWCNPISGHATLYWYQQILGQGPKLLIQFQNNGVVDDSQLPKDRFSAERLKGVDSTLKIQPAKLEDSAVYLCASSFAGSPTEAFFGQGTRLTVV.

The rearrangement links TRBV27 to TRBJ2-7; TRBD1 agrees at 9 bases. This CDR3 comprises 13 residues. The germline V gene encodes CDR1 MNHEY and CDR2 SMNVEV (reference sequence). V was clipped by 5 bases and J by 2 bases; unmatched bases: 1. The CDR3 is CASSDRGTYEQYF. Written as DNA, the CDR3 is TGTGCCAGCAGTGACAGGGGGACCTACGAGCAGTACTTC.